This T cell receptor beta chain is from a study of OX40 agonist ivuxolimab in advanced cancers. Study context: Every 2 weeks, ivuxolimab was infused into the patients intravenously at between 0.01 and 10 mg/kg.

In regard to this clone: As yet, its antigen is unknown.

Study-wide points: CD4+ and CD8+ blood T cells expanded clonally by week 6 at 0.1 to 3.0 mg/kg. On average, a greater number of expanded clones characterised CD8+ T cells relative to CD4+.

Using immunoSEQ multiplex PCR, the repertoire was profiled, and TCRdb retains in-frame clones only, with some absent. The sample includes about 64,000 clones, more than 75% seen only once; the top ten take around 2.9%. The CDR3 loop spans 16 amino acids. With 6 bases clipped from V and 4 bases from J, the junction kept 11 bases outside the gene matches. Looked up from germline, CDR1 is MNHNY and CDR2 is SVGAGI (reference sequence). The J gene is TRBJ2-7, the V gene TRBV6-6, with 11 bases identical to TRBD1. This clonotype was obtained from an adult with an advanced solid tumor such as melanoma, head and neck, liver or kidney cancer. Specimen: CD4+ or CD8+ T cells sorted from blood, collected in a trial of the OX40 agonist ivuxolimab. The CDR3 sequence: CASSTRAGQGGYEQYF. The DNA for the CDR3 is TGTGCCAGCAGCACCCGCGCGGGACAGGGGGGGTACGAGCAGTACTTC.